The 28 T cell receptor beta chains listed next were all sequenced from one sample in a study of T cell repertoires in cytomegalovirus infection. The antigens these receptors bind are not known. TCRdb itself ran the reads through MiXCR, one entry per CDR3 protein. Among hundreds of thousands of distinct CDR3 sequences listed, under 55% were seen once. This sample comprised cultured PBMCs, obtained from culture after CMV antigen stimulation. These receptor sequences come from a human donor in good health (CMV status not recorded). Some clones in this sample may be carry-over from other donors' samples.

V and J are TRBV27 and TRBJ2-5; 9 bases are a match to TRBD2. The V gene end was trimmed by 6 bases and the J gene end by 2 bases; junction bases not matched to a gene: 7. Germline CDR1 MNHEY, CDR2 SMNVEV (reference sequence). The CDR3 length is 15 residues. The CDR3 coding sequence is TGTGCCAGCAGAAGATTAGCGGGAGTGCAAGAGACCCAGTACTTC. This sequence encodes CASRRLAGVQETQYF.

This sequence joins TRBV20-1 and TRBJ1-2; D perhaps matches TRBD1 (6 bases). The germline gives CDR1 DFQATT, CDR2 SNEGSKA (reference sequence). V shed 4 bases and J shed 2 bases, with 20 bases lying between them. The CDR3 totals 16 residues. CDR3 nucleotides: TGCAGTGCTAAAGAACAGGGCAATCTCGGGAACTATGGCTACACCTTC. As protein: CSAKEQGNLGNYGYTF.

In its sample, this clonotype was seen a few times. The chain recombines TRBV7-2 with TRBJ2-5; TRBD2 matches 7 bases. Germline V gene data show CDR1 as SGHTA and CDR2 as FQGNSA. There are 14 residues in the CDR3. V lost 7 bases to trimming and J lost 7 bases; unmatched junction nucleotides: 12. The CDR3 spells CASTYRTGEGTQYF. CDR3 nucleotide sequence: TGTGCCAGCACATACCGGACCGGGGAGGGGACCCAGTACTTC.

The V call is TRBV6-6, the J call TRBJ1-4; 9 nucleotides match TRBD1. The trim removed 0 bases at V and 7 bases at J, leaving 9 bases unmatched. The CDR3 runs 17 residues. The germline CDR1 and CDR2 sequences are MNHNY and SVGAGI (reference sequence). The CDR3 nucleotides are TGTGCCAGCAGTTACTCGAGAGGGCACAGGGGGCTTGAAAAACTGTTTTTT. This codes for CASSYSRGHRGLEKLFF.

V usage is TRBV7-8 and J usage is TRBJ1-3; TRBD1 matches at 7 bases. After removal of 6 bases from V and 5 bases from J, the junction contained 4 bases not matched to a gene. The length of the CDR3 is 13 residues. Germline-derived CDR1 and CDR2 are SGHVS and FQNEAQ. The CDR3 is CASRPDRRNTIYF. In DNA, the CDR3 is TGTGCCAGCAGACCGGACAGGAGAAACACCATATATTTT.

This clonotype was detected only a few times. This chain joins TRBV7-2 and TRBJ2-4, with D perhaps matching TRBD2 (6 bases). Looked up from germline, CDR1 is SGHTA and CDR2 is FQGNSA. V was cut by 4 bases and J by 0 bases, with 13 bases left in between. This CDR3 has 16 residues. The CDR3 is CASSSYVGGAKNIQYF. In nucleotides, the CDR3 is TGTGCCAGCAGCTCCTACGTGGGAGGAGCCAAAAACATTCAGTACTTC.

This clonotype turned up a few times. J is TRBJ1-4 and V is TRBV7-9, with no clear D. Trimming stripped 1 base from V and 6 bases from J, with 15 bases between. The CDR3 sequence is 16 residues long. The germline V gene encodes CDR1 SEHNR and CDR2 FQNEAQ (reference sequence). The CDR3: CASSLEGRRNDEKLFF. The CDR3 DNA sequence: TGTGCCAGCAGCTTAGAGGGCCGGAGGAACGATGAAAAACTGTTTTTT.

V usage is TRBV20-1 and J usage is TRBJ2-2; 10 bases map to TRBD1. The CDR3 is 15 residues long. V dropped 6 bases and J dropped 3; count of bases not matched to a gene: 7. Germline V lookup: CDR1 DFQATT, CDR2 SNEGSKA (reference sequence). The CDR3 sequence is CSAGGDRGHTGELFF. The CDR3 bases are TGCAGTGCAGGGGGGGACAGGGGTCACACCGGGGAGCTGTTTTTT.

The genes are TRBV24-1 and TRBJ1-5; D perhaps matches TRBD1 (5 bases). Germline CDR1 and CDR2: KGHDR and SFDVKD. Between the trimmed V and J ends, which lost 5 bases and 8 bases, there was a span of 18 bases. This CDR3 comprises 15 residues. CDR3 bases: TGTGCCACCAGTGCCGGGACCAGAGAGGTTGAGCCCCAGCATTTT. This translates into CATSAGTREVEPQHF.

The CDR3 coding sequence is TGTGCCAGCAGTACCTTTACAGCCTACGAGCAGTACTTC. It yields the protein CASSTFTAYEQYF. The chain employs TRBV7-9 and TRBJ2-7; D not resolved. The CDR3 contains 13 residues. The ends were cut back, 6 bases at V and 2 bases at J, with 11 bases in the middle. Per the germline V gene, CDR1 is SEHNR and CDR2 is FQNEAQ (reference sequence).

The V and J genes are TRBV7-2 and TRBJ2-2; D is unresolved. Germline CDR1 is SGHTA and CDR2 is FQGNSA. The CDR3 contains 14 residues. The V and J ends lost 1 base and 2 bases respectively, with 5 bases between them. CDR3 DNA sequence: TGTGCCAGCAGCTTAGACTATAACACCGGGGAGCTGTTTTTT. Protein product: CASSLDYNTGELFF.

This clonotype appeared a few times. This rearrangement joins TRBV5-1 to TRBJ2-5; 9 nucleotides line up with TRBD2. Germline V lookup: CDR1 SGHRS, CDR2 YFSETQ. Trimming took 0 bases from V and 6 from J; bases not matched to a gene: 12. CDR3 size: 17 residues. This CDR3 is CASSLAPGSGGRKTQYF. CDR3 bases: TGCGCCAGCAGCTTGGCCCCGGGTAGCGGGGGAAGGAAGACCCAGTACTTC.

The chain joins TRBV7-6 to TRBJ2-7; D may correspond to TRBD1 or TRBD2 (7 bases each). CDR1 and CDR2 from the germline V gene are SGHVS and FNYEAQ. V was shortened by 1 base and J by 1 base, with 14 bases between the two germline ends. CDR3 length: 16 amino acids. CDR3 in DNA: TGTGCCAGCAGCTTAGAGGGCAGGGGGGGTTCCTACGAGCAGTACTTC. Translated, it gives CASSLEGRGGSYEQYF. The full variable domain, with the rest looked up from reference TRBV7-6 and TRBJ2-7, is GAGVSQSPRYKVTKRGQDVALRCDPISGHVSLYWYRQALGQGPEFLTYFNYEAQQDKSGLPNDRFSAERPEGSISTLTIQRTEQRDSAMYRCASSLEGRGGSYEQYFGPGTRLTVT.

The sample holds many counts of this clonotype. This rearrangement joins TRBV7-6 to TRBJ2-3; 7 nucleotides line up with TRBD1. The length of the CDR3 is 17 residues. Looked up from germline, CDR1 is SGHVS and CDR2 is FNYEAQ. With V trimmed by 4 bases and J by 2 bases, 12 bases remained unmatched. CDR3 nucleotides: TGTGCCAGCAGCTCACGACTCAGGGGGAGTGACACAGATACGCAGTATTTT. It encodes CASSSRLRGSDTDTQYF.

This chain connects TRBV6-1 to TRBJ1-3; no firm D call. The CDR3 loop spans 17 amino acids. Per germline, CDR1 MNHNS and CDR2 SASEGT. The V and J ends lost 5 bases and 0 bases respectively, with 17 bases between them. As DNA, the CDR3 is TGTGCCAGCAGTTTAGAGGAGAGGGCTGGCTCTGGAAACACCATATATTTT. Translating gives CASSLEERAGSGNTIYF.

Only a few counts were recorded for this clonotype. This chain joins TRBV7-9 and TRBJ2-1, with 7 bases identical to TRBD2. Germline V lookup: CDR1 SEHNR, CDR2 FQNEAQ (reference sequence). The CDR3 is 15 amino acids. V gave up 5 bases and J gave up 2 bases; unmatched junction bases: 6. CDR3 sequence reads: CASSRIRGAYNEQFF. The DNA of the CDR3 is TGTGCCAGCAGCCGAATTCGGGGGGCCTACAATGAGCAGTTCTTC.

To note about this clonotype: Its ends do not fully match the called genes, so a read error is possible. V gene TRBV5-3 combines with J gene TRBJ1-6; no reliable D call. TRBV5-3 is given ORF status, its function remaining uncertain. This CDR3 is built from 13 residues. The CDR3: CASSSSTRSALHF. The CDR3 DNA follows: TGTGCCAGCAGCTCATCGACCCGATCGGCCCTCCACTTT.

The chain employs TRBV6-2 or TRBV6-3 and TRBJ2-1; 9 bases align to TRBD2. The V gene end was trimmed by 0 bases and the J gene end by 3 bases; junction bases not matched to a gene: 6. This CDR3 has 17 amino acids. Germline V gene lookup returns CDR1 MNHEY and CDR2 SVGEGT. CDR3 sequence reads: CASSYSLAGEGYNEQFF. CDR3 nucleotides: TGTGCCAGCAGTTACTCGTTAGCGGGAGAGGGCTACAATGAGCAGTTCTTC.

The V call is TRBV6-6, the J call TRBJ1-1; perhaps TRBD1 as D (6 bases). The V gene's germline CDR1 is MNHNY and CDR2 SVGAGI (reference sequence). V lost 6 bases to trimming and J lost 6 bases, with 14 bases between them. The CDR3 runs 13 residues. The DNA for the CDR3 is TGTGCCAGCAGATCTCGACAGGAGGCTGAAGCTTTCTTT. It yields the protein CASRSRQEAEAFF.

In its sample, this clonotype was seen a few times. The chain combines TRBV4-2 with TRBJ1-1; D uncertain. Germline CDR1 LGHNA, CDR2 YNFKEQ. This CDR3 has 15 amino acids. Trimming shortened V by 2 bases and J by 1 base, and 11 bases separated the two germline ends. The CDR3 sequence: CASSQSIGRNTEAFF. In nucleotides, the CDR3 is TGTGCCAGCAGCCAATCCATAGGACGGAACACTGAAGCTTTCTTT.

The table lists this clonotype with a few counts. V gene TRBV6-5 combines with J gene TRBJ1-6; a weak D match, TRBD1 (5 bases). This CDR3 is 16 amino acids long. The V and J ends lost 6 bases and 0 bases respectively, with 12 bases between them. The germline V gene encodes CDR1 MNHEY and CDR2 SVGAGI. This CDR3 is CASRRQTSSYNSPLHF. The CDR3 region has the DNA TGTGCCAGCAGGAGACAGACGAGCTCCTATAATTCACCCCTCCACTTT.

This rearrangement joins TRBV6-1 to TRBJ2-7; D unresolved. Germline-derived CDR1 and CDR2 are MNHNS and SASEGT. V was shortened by 8 bases and J by 3 bases, with 8 bases between the two germline ends. CDR3 length: 11 amino acids. CDR3 residues: CASEEFYEQYF. CDR3 in DNA: TGTGCCAGCGAGGAATTCTACGAGCAGTACTTC.

The sample holds one count of this clonotype. CDR3 sequence reads: CASSLAGRQGRSGANVLTF. As DNA, the CDR3 is TGTGCCAGCAGCTTAGCGGGGAGGCAGGGCAGATCCGGGGCCAACGTCCTGACTTTC. The chain joins TRBV7-9 to TRBJ2-6; D might be TRBD2 (6 bases). Per the germline V gene, CDR1 is SEHNR and CDR2 is FQNEAQ (reference sequence). The CDR3 totals 19 residues. V was pared by 0 bases and J by 4 bases, with 19 bases between. Full variable domain (remainder filled in from reference TRBV7-9 and TRBJ2-6): DTGVSQNPRHKITKRGQNVTFRCDPISEHNRLYWYRQTLGQGPEFLTYFQNEAQLEKSRLLSDRFSAERPKGSFSTLEIQRTEQGDSAMYLCASSLAGRQGRSGANVLTFGAGSRLTVL.

This clonotype occurred a few times. This chain links TRBV6-2 or TRBV6-3 with TRBJ2-3, with a tentative D call TRBD1 (5 bases). The CDR3 totals 14 residues. Germline CDR1 reads MNHEY; CDR2 reads SVGEGT. Trimming removed 6 bases at V and 4 bases at J, with 14 bases between. CDR3 nucleotide sequence: TGTGCCAGCAGCGTACTTAGCAGGGCAGATACGCAGTATTTT. It codes for CASSVLSRADTQYF.

The sample holds a few counts of this clonotype. The chain joins TRBV7-2 to TRBJ1-2, with D possibly matching TRBD1 (5 bases). CDR1 and CDR2 from the germline V gene are SGHTA and FQGNSA. Between the trimmed V and J ends, which lost 5 bases and 3 bases, there was a span of 13 bases. The CDR3 totals 14 residues. The CDR3 coding sequence is TGTGCCAGCAGCCAAGGCGGGGGTTACTATGGCTACACCTTC. Its translation is CASSQGGGYYGYTF.

The rearrangement joins TRBV7-9 to TRBJ2-3, with D perhaps TRBD2 (5 bases). The CDR3 is made up of 14 amino acids. Germline V gene sequence: CDR1 SEHNR, CDR2 FQNEAQ (reference sequence). The germline V and J ends were trimmed by 4 bases and 3 bases, with 11 bases remaining between them. For the CDR3, the DNA is TGTGCCAGCAGCTCCACCCGGAGGACAGATACGCAGTATTTT. Translation: CASSSTRRTDTQYF. Filled out from reference TRBV7-9 and TRBJ2-3, the complete variable domain reads DTGVSQNPRHKITKRGQNVTFRCDPISEHNRLYWYRQTLGQGPEFLTYFQNEAQLEKSRLLSDRFSAERPKGSFSTLEIQRTEQGDSAMYLCASSSTRRTDTQYFGPGTRLTVL.

On this clonotype: Germline and junction disagree at one end, which may indicate a read error. V is TRBV10-3 and J is TRBJ2-1; D gene uncertain. CDR1 and CDR2 (germline): ENHRY, SYGVKD. CDR3 length equals 15 residues. In DNA, the CDR3 is TGTGCCATCCGTGACTCGTCTCAGGCGAACAATGAGCAGTTCTTC. It codes for CAIRDSSQANNEQFF.

The CDR3 nucleotides read TGTGCCAGTAGTATAGGGGGTGCGAGCGGGAGTGTTTTTGTAAGTGAGCAGTTCTTC. This gives the protein CASSIGGASGSVFVSEQFF. The chain links TRBV19 to TRBJ2-1, with TRBD2 matching over 8 bases. CDR1 and CDR2 (germline): LNHDA, SQIVND (reference sequence). This CDR3 region has 19 residues. The ends lost 1 base at V and 9 bases at J; junction bases unmatched: 20.